A single T cell receptor (beta chain) is shown here with its context. V dropped 0 bases and J dropped 4 bases, with 13 bases sitting between them. Germline assignment: CDR1 SGHNT and CDR2 YYREEE (reference sequence). The CDR3 is made up of 15 amino acids. This sample is drawn from a study of blood T cell repertoires in COVID-19. Study-level information: Acute and convalescent COVID-19 samples came from the United States, Italy and Spain.

Per the original methods: The authors estimated nucleated cell counts from reference gene primer amplification. Clones were sequenced by immunoSEQ multiplex PCR, and TCRdb holds only the in-frame ones, with some missing. That table supplies the V and J calls and clone size; D and trimming were determined from the DNA. The repertoire holds roughly 200,000 clones, with 90% as singletons. The sequence was obtained from a man aged 50-60 years with acute or convalescent COVID-19. This chain links TRBV5-4 with TRBJ1-1; TRBD1 is a possible D gene (6 bases). Sequencing used peripheral blood. Written as DNA, the CDR3 is TGTGCCAGCAGCTTGGAGGCAGGGGTGAGCACTGAAGCTTTCTTT. Its protein is CASSLEAGVSTEAFF.